This T cell receptor beta chain is drawn from a study of blood T cell repertoires in COVID-19 (dated by TCRdb to the early 2020s). General notes on the study: The collaborator samples originated in the United States, Italy and Spain and spanned the acute and convalescent phases of COVID-19. The material from the prospective study consisted of cDNA or gDNA derived from T cells, B-cell-depleted T cells, or PBMCs. The dataset comprised deeply sampled blood TCRbeta repertoires from subjects exposed to, actively infected with, or recovered from COVID-19. A freely available public database, intended as a resource for researchers studying the immune response to SARS-CoV-2, is where the repertoires were released. The samples were drawn from the first 160 participants of the ongoing ImmuneRACE study and from 950 to 1,500 subjects provided by 6 global collaborators. Sample metadata almost always included a de-identified subject ID, COVID-19 status, age in years and sex. Where available, HLA class I and class II types were obtained from metadata supplied by the sample provider rather than from assay-based typing.

Each collaborating institution followed its own protocols to collect whole blood in K2EDTA tubes. For TCRbeta analysis, collaborators shipped samples in one of three forms: frozen whole blood, isolated PBMCs, or DNA extracted from either of those sample types. TCRbeta CDR3 regions were amplified from genomic DNA using the immunoSEQ Assay, a bias-controlled multiplex PCR. The authors processed their data as follows. Within the assay, amplification of reference gene primers was used to estimate how many nucleated cells each sample contained. To quantify the absolute abundance of each unique TCRbeta CDR3 rearrangement, sequence reads were collapsed and filtered. For each sample, productive Simpson clonality was calculated by taking the square root of Simpson's diversity index across productive rearrangements. TCRdb took over this immuneACCESS table, retaining in-frame rearrangements with V and J assigned. Such tables are incomplete; in checked studies, under half of the missing clones stem from an unresolved V gene, and the remainder is unexplained. The V and J calls and clone size are taken from that table; D and trimming were inferred from the DNA. A total of approximately 76,000 clones appear in this sample, 75% to 90% of them only once. The top ten clonotypes cover roughly a third of the sample.

The full study reports these points: Clinical and demographic metadata were provided uncurated, with the amount varying by source and participant.

The junction carries 9 bases between V and J, which are trimmed by 1 base and 5 bases respectively. CDR1 SGHTA and CDR2 FQGNSA were looked up in the germline V gene. From the cysteine through the phenylalanine, the CDR3 covers 14 amino acids. The entry retains the CDR3 DNA only, 42 bases that are in frame from base 1. Concerning this clone itself: Its antigen is currently not known. No qualities accompany the bases; no much larger clone lies one base away.

Material for sequencing was peripheral blood. Recombination connected TRBV7-2 to TRBJ1-5, with the D gene not clear enough to name. This receptor was obtained from a woman aged 80 or over with active or convalescent COVID-19. The CDR3 is CASSLGTGDQPQHF. The DNA sequence is as follows: TGTGCCAGCAGCTTAGGTACGGGAGATCAGCCCCAGCATTTT.